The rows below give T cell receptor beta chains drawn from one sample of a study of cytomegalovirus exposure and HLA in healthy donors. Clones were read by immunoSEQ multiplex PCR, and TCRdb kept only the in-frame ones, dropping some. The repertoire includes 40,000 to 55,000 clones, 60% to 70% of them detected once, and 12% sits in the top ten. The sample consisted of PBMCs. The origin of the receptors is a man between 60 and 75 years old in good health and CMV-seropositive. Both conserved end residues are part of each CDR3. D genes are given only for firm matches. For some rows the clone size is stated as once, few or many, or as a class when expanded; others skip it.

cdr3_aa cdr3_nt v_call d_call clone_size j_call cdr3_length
CASSLGLGSSYNEQFF TGCGCCAGCAGCTTGGGTCTGGGGAGCTCCTACAATGAGCAGTTCTTC TRBV5-1 - - TRBJ2-1 16
CASSQEGTSGYQETQYF TGTGCCAGCAGCCAAGAAGGCACTAGCGGGTACCAAGAGACCCAGTACTTC TRBV4-2 TRBD2 - TRBJ2-5 17
CASRFQEDEAFF TGTGCCAGTAGGTTCCAGGAGGACGAAGCTTTCTTT TRBV19 - - TRBJ1-1 12
CASSLVGTGGNNQPQHF TGTGCCAGCAGCTTAGTTGGGACAGGGGGGAACAATCAGCCCCAGCATTTT TRBV7-2 TRBD1 - TRBJ1-5 17
CASSLEGYGANVLTF TGTGCCAGCAGCTTAGAGGGGTATGGGGCCAACGTCCTGACTTTC TRBV7-9 - - TRBJ2-6 15
CASSLPGLAPNEQYF TGTGCCAGCAGTCTACCGGGACTAGCCCCCAACGAGCAGTACTTC TRBV6-6 TRBD2 - TRBJ2-7 15
CASRTGSSAYNEQFF TGTGCCAGTCGGACCGGGAGTTCGGCGTACAATGAGCAGTTCTTC TRBV18 - - TRBJ2-1 15
CASSVQSLGGRGGYTF TGTGCCAGCAGTGTACAAAGTTTGGGGGGGCGAGGTGGCTACACCTTC TRBV6-1 - - TRBJ1-2 16
CASSPREGRTGELFF TGTGCCAGCTCACCAAGGGAGGGCCGCACCGGGGAGCTGTTTTTT TRBV18 TRBD2 - TRBJ2-2 15
CANSRTAQETQYF TGTGCCAACTCTAGGACAGCCCAAGAGACCCAGTACTTC TRBV6-1 - - TRBJ2-5 13
CASSQETGGSTYEQYF TGTGCCAGCAGCCAAGAGACAGGGGGTAGTACCTACGAGCAGTACTTC TRBV4-2 TRBD1 few TRBJ2-7 16
CASSQDEVVTDSNQPQHF TGTGCCAGCAGCCAAGATGAAGTGGTCACAGATAGCAATCAGCCCCAGCATTTT TRBV4-2 - - TRBJ1-5 18
CASGTGYEQYF TGTGCCAGCGGTACAGGTTACGAGCAGTACTTC TRBV6-1 - few TRBJ2-7 11